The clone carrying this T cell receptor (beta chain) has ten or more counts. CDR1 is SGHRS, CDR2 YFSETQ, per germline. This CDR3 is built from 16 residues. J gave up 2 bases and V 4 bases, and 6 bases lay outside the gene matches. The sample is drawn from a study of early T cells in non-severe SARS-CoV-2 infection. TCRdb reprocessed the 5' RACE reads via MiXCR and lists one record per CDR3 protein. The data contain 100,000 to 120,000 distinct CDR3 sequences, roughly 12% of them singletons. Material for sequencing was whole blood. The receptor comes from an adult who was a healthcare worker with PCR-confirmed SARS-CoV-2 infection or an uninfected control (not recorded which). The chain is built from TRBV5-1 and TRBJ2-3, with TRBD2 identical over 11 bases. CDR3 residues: CASSLASGGPTDTQYF. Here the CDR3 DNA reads TGCGCCAGCAGCCTCGCTAGCGGGGGGCCCACAGATACGCAGTATTTT.